This T cell receptor (beta chain) was captured in a study of monozygotic twins with inflammatory bowel disease (dated by TCRdb to the late 2010s). For the study in its entirety: A total of approximately 28 monozygotic twin pairs were included in the full study, comprising nine German pairs (four IBD-concordant, five IBD-discordant) and 19 IBD-discordant Danish pairs. Disease-associated traits were sought mainly through comparisons between IBD patients and their genetically identical healthy co-twins within discordant pairs. Each individual had, on average, about 151 000 unique TCRalpha sequences and 181 000 unique TCRbeta sequences available for analysis.

Receptors were amplified or captured by 5' RACE. Each TCR library was prepared from roughly 3,800 ng of total RNA. For each sample, cDNA synthesis with SMARTScribe reverse transcriptase was split into eight separate reactions. During cDNA synthesis, unique molecular identifiers containing a 6-nucleotide sample barcode were introduced by template switching. TCRalpha and TCRbeta cDNA was amplified by two nested PCRs of around 16 and 10 cycles, with bead purification after each PCR. Before amplification, the cDNA was treated with uracil DNA-glycosylase and purified using the QIAquick PCR purification kit. The second PCR added Illumina TruSeq-compatible adapters along with sample-specific barcodes. TapeStation and Qubit were used to check library quality and concentration, and about 4.5 ng of each library was pooled. The pooled libraries were sequenced with 2 x 100 bp reads and custom sequencing primers on an Illumina HiSeq2500 single-index Rapid Run. Turning to the authors' computational methods: PCR and sequencing errors were corrected by UMI-based consensus assembly using MiGEC version 1.2.6. MiXCR version 2.1.1 was used for V(D)J alignment, clonotype assembly and CDR3 extraction. To normalise gene usage, clonotype sharing and MAIT/NKT TCR abundance, the analysis used the top 1000, 10 000 and 20 000 clonotypes per sample. After downsampling to 27 000 UMIs, diversity was calculated as the inverse Simpson index using the vegan R package. Paired Mann-Whitney U tests were applied to discordant twin pairs, and Benjamini-Hochberg correction was used for multiple testing. TCRdb reprocessed the reads, and each CDR3 protein sequence is entered once, without DNA. The V and J calls come from TCRdb's annotation, not from the publication. The table kept for this sample lists around 450,000 distinct CDR3 sequences. The ten largest clones capture more than 2% of the sample.

From each donor, a roughly 2.5 ml peripheral blood sample was drawn into PAXgene tubes and stored at -80 degrees C. Without any T cell sorting, total RNA was extracted from whole blood using the PAXgene blood miRNA kit on an automated QIAcube. Peripheral blood from monozygotic twin pairs, either concordant or discordant for inflammatory bowel disease, underwent deep TCRalpha and TCRbeta repertoire profiling that used unique molecular barcoding. Smoking habits were recorded for all twin pairs, with individuals classified as current, former or never smokers. Inclusive of the bounding cysteine and phenylalanine, the CDR3 is 14 residues long. The DNA is unrecorded. CDR1 MNHEY and CDR2 SVGAGI were looked up in the germline V gene. Study-wide conclusions, independent of this receptor: A decrease in TCRbeta repertoire diversity, as measured by inverse Simpson index, was observed in IBD patients compared with their healthy co-twins. Background noise and inter-individual variability may have been introduced into the repertoires by the differing immunosuppressive treatments among patients. Different T cell subtypes could not be distinguished in the analysis. No single strong signal or clonotype linked to IBD turned up in the results, so the idea that one exists was not supported. IBD patients shared fewer clonotypes with other individuals than healthy twins did, most markedly in patients showing signs of disease activity. Repertoire similarity did not differ between concordant and discordant twins, which could be due to limited statistical power.

Concerning this clonotype: Its antigen is currently not known.

Sequencing input: blood. This clonotype was sampled from a human donor with ulcerative colitis or Crohn's disease, or a healthy co-twin of an affected twin (not recorded which). The sequence joins TRBV6-5 to TRBJ1-1. The CDR3: CASSYSMGNTEAFF.